A single sample gave rise to the 17 T cell receptor beta chains below, sequenced in a study of spatial heterogeneity in lung cancer (dated 2019 in TCRdb). These TCRs are of unknown antigen specificity. The library came from 5' RACE. The listed sequencing device is NextSeq 500. TCRdb trimmed the raw reads at Q25, called clones with MiXCR and kept productive beta chains. Here each entry gathers all rows of one CDR3 protein and keeps the most common genes and DNA. Here the sample has under 4,000 distinct CDR3 sequences; around a tenth occur a single time. Around a third of the sample belongs to the ten largest clones. In the paper's terms, the time point label means: sample taken at primary tumor resection. Study-wide findings and limitations: A correlation was observed between the number of expanded intratumoral alpha and beta TCRs and the tumor nonsynonymous mutation count.

This sample comprised lung tumor tissue, obtained at surgery. The receptors come from a male donor with early-stage non-small cell lung cancer.

This clonotype has a count of ten or more. The rearrangement joins TRBV20-1 to TRBJ1-5; TRBD1 is a possible D gene (6 bases). CDR3 size: 15 residues. Trimming removed 3 bases at V and 2 bases at J, with 14 bases between. CDR1 and CDR2 (germline): DFQATT, SNEGSKA (reference sequence). The CDR3 coding sequence is TGCAGTGCTAGCTCCGGCAGGGGTGGCAATCAGCCCCAGCATTTT. This codes for CSASSGRGGNQPQHF.

This clonotype was seen many times. This chain uses TRBV6-5 with TRBJ2-7, with D perhaps TRBD1 (5 bases). Germline V CDR1 and CDR2: MNHEY, SVGAGI. With 6 bases removed from V and 6 bases from J, the gap between germline ends came to 15 bases. The CDR3 is 13 amino acids. CDR3 protein: CASSPRGLVEQYF. The CDR3 DNA reads as TGTGCCAGCAGCCCAAGGGGCCTGGTCGAGCAGTACTTC.

This clonotype was detected ten times or more. The chain joins TRBV30 to TRBJ1-1; D is unclear. Trimming took 5 bases from V and 5 from J, leaving 9 bases between them. There are 11 residues in the CDR3. CDR1 and CDR2 (germline): GTSNPN, SVGIG (reference sequence). The CDR3: CAWEGYTEAFF. In nucleotides, the CDR3 is TGTGCCTGGGAGGGTTATACTGAAGCTTTCTTT.

The genes are TRBV28 and TRBJ2-1, with TRBD2 matching 7 bases. Per germline, CDR1 MDHEN and CDR2 SYDVKM. This CDR3 region has 15 residues. With V trimmed by 2 bases and J by 6 bases, 7 bases remained unmatched. CDR3 in amino acids: CASSLAPASGNEQFF. CDR3 sequence (DNA): TGTGCCAGCAGTTTAGCCCCGGCTAGCGGCAATGAGCAGTTCTTC.

This clonotype was detected ten times or more. The chain uses TRBV11-3 and TRBJ2-7; D might be TRBD1 or TRBD2, each matching 6 bases. The germline V and J ends were trimmed by 4 bases and 0 bases, with 16 bases remaining between them. This CDR3 is 16 amino acids long. Germline V gives CDR1 SGHNT, CDR2 YENEEA. The CDR3 reads CASSSTGASDSYEQYF. The CDR3 DNA is TGTGCCAGCAGCTCGACGGGGGCCTCGGACTCCTACGAGCAGTACTTC.

This clonotype was found a few times. The gene calls are TRBV5-1 and TRBJ1-1; D uncertain. The CDR3 extends over 15 amino acids. Deletions cut 0 bases from V and 4 bases from J, with 13 bases between. CDR1 is SGHRS, CDR2 YFSETQ, per germline. The CDR3 DNA follows: TGCGCCAGCAGCTTGGAGTTGCGAGGAGGCACTGAAGCTTTCTTT. Protein: CASSLELRGGTEAFF.

The sample holds a few counts of this clonotype. This chain uses TRBV7-9 with TRBJ2-1; 9 bases match TRBD2. Germline CDR1 is SEHNR and CDR2 is FQNEAQ (reference sequence). The CDR3 has 14 amino acids. V shed 6 bases and J 2 bases; nucleotides not matched to a gene: 2. Here the CDR3 reads CASRAGGAYNEQFF. The CDR3 DNA reads TGTGCCAGCAGAGCGGGAGGTGCCTACAATGAGCAGTTCTTC. Variable domain in full (rest from reference TRBV7-9 and TRBJ2-1): DTGVSQNPRHKITKRGQNVTFRCDPISEHNRLYWYRQTLGQGPEFLTYFQNEAQLEKSRLLSDRFSAERPKGSFSTLEIQRTEQGDSAMYLCASRAGGAYNEQFFGPGTRLTVL.

This clonotype showed up many times. The gene calls are TRBV29-1 and TRBJ1-2; D is uncertain. The V and J ends lost 1 base and 2 bases respectively, with 8 bases between them. The CDR3 has 13 residues. From germline, CDR1 is SQVTM and CDR2 ANQGSEA. This CDR3 reads CSVEVRANYGYTF. CDR3 coding DNA: TGCAGCGTTGAAGTTCGCGCCAACTATGGCTACACCTTC. Using reference TRBV29-1 and TRBJ1-2 for the parts outside the CDR3, the full variable domain is SAVISQKPSRDICQRGTSLTIQCQVDSQVTMMFWYRQQPGQSLTLIATANQGSEATYESGFVIDKFPISRPNLTFSTLTVSNMSPEDSSIYLCSVEVRANYGYTFGSGTRLTVV.

Many counts were recorded for this clonotype. This rearrangement joins TRBV5-1 to TRBJ1-4; no reliable D call. This CDR3 region has 16 residues. Trimming removed 0 bases at V and 0 bases at J, with 9 bases between. CDR1 is SGHRS and CDR2 is YFSETQ in the germline V gene. Written as DNA, the CDR3 is TGCGCCAGCAGCTTGGATTACCCTGCAACTAATGAAAAACTGTTTTTT. Translating it yields CASSLDYPATNEKLFF.

The table lists this clonotype with a few counts. The chain carries TRBV10-3 and TRBJ2-1; perhaps D is TRBD1 or TRBD2 (6 bases each). In germline, CDR1 is ENHRY, CDR2 SYGVKD. This CDR3 spans 13 amino acids. V dropped 9 bases and J dropped 14 bases, with 23 bases sitting between them. The CDR3 region is CAIGFGGRPDEFF. The DNA of the CDR3 is TGTGCCATTGGTTTCGGGGGCCGACCAGACGAGTTCTTC.

This clonotype has just a few counts. The chain recombines TRBV20-1 with TRBJ2-3; maybe TRBD1 (6 bases). The V end lost 0 bases, the J end lost 5 bases, and 6 bases lay between the germline ends. The length of the CDR3 is 12 residues. Germline V gene sequence: CDR1 DFQATT, CDR2 SNEGSKA (reference sequence). DNA for the CDR3: TGCAGTGCTAGAGAAGGGGGAGATACGCAGTATTTT. It codes for CSAREGGDTQYF.

This clonotype has a single count. The rearrangement uses TRBV7-2 and TRBJ1-4; D unresolved. The CDR3 contains 12 residues. The germline V gene has CDR1 SGHTA and CDR2 FQGNSA. V was clipped by 7 bases and J by 5 bases, with 8 bases between them. The CDR3 loop is CASTQENEKLFF. The CDR3 nucleotides read TGTGCCAGCACTCAGGAAAATGAAAAACTGTTTTTT.

By share, this clonotype counts as medium-sized. V is TRBV5-1 and J is TRBJ1-2; D unresolved. CDR3 length: 17 residues. From germline, CDR1 is SGHRS and CDR2 YFSETQ. Trimming pared 4 bases from V and 0 bases from J, leaving 19 bases between. The CDR3 DNA reads as TGCGCCAGCAGCCTCACGCGCTCGACTAAAGCTAACTATGGCTACACCTTC. It codes for CASSLTRSTKANYGYTF.

This clonotype was detected ten times or more. The chain combines TRBV28 with TRBJ2-4, with D tentatively TRBD1 or TRBD2 (6 bases each). Trimming shortened V by 2 bases and J by 7 bases, and 12 bases separated the two germline ends. The CDR3 covers 14 residues. Germline values: CDR1 MDHEN, CDR2 SYDVKM. For the CDR3, the DNA is TGTGCCAGCAGTTTAACAGGGAGGAGTAACATTCAGTACTTC. Its protein product is CASSLTGRSNIQYF.

Within the sample, this clonotype is large. The gene calls are TRBV10-2 and TRBJ1-6, with TRBD1 matching 8 bases. The CDR3 loop spans 14 amino acids. Germline V lookup: CDR1 WSHSY, CDR2 SAAADI. V was pared by 8 bases and J by 9 bases, with 9 bases of the junction left unmatched. In DNA, the CDR3 is TGCGCCAGCGGGGGGGGGGACAGGTTTTCACCCCTCCACTTT. Translation: CASGGGDRFSPLHF.

Relative to its sample, this clonotype is medium-sized. The chain combines TRBV2 with TRBJ2-7; the match to TRBD1 covers 7 bases. V dropped 0 bases and J dropped 3; count of bases not matched to a gene: 8. Germline lookup yields CDR1 SNHLY and CDR2 FYNNEI. The CDR3 is made up of 16 amino acids. The CDR3: CASSEAGRDRDYEQYF. DNA of the CDR3: TGTGCCAGCAGTGAAGCGGGAAGGGACAGAGACTACGAGCAGTACTTC. The whole variable domain, remainder taken from reference TRBV2 and TRBJ2-7, is EPEVTQTPSHQVTQMGQEVILRCVPISNHLYFYWYRQILGQKVEFLVSFYNNEISEKSEIFDDQFSVERPDGSNFTLKIRSTKLEDSAMYFCASSEAGRDRDYEQYFGPGTRLTVT.

This clonotype was observed a handful of times. The chain couples TRBV7-9 to TRBJ2-7; D is uncertain. Trimming stripped 4 bases from V and 0 bases from J, with 7 bases between. CDR1 and CDR2 from the germline V gene are SEHNR and FQNEAQ (reference sequence). The CDR3 totals 13 residues. The chain's CDR3 is CASSSGSSYEQYF. CDR3 nucleotide sequence: TGTGCCAGCAGCTCGGGCAGCTCCTACGAGCAGTACTTC. The full variable domain, with the rest looked up from reference TRBV7-9 and TRBJ2-7, is DTGVSQNPRHKITKRGQNVTFRCDPISEHNRLYWYRQTLGQGPEFLTYFQNEAQLEKSRLLSDRFSAERPKGSFSTLEIQRTEQGDSAMYLCASSSGSSYEQYFGPGTRLTVT.